This T cell receptor (beta chain) was documented in a study of blood T cell repertoires in COVID-19. Study-wide background: From the United States, Italy and Spain came samples of acute and convalescent COVID-19. Nucleic acid was either cDNA or gDNA, and it came from T cells, B-cell-depleted T cells, or PBMCs.

The Seattle patients, enrolled during active infection, were followed longitudinally. The V gene's germline CDR1 is SNHLY and CDR2 FYNNEI. The CDR3 covers 19 residues. The V end lost 5 bases, the J end lost 1 base, and 21 bases lay between the germline ends. As originally analysed: Reference gene primer amplification gave nucleated cell count estimates. Libraries were prepared by immunoSEQ multiplex PCR; TCRdb keeps only in-frame clonotypes and omits some of them. D and trimming come from the DNA, and the V and J calls and clone size come from that table. The table lists roughly 440,000 clones, around 88% of them singletons.

Material: peripheral blood. This chain links TRBV2 with TRBJ2-6; maybe TRBD1 (6 bases). This receptor was identified in a woman aged 50 to 65 with COVID-19, enrolled during active disease. The CDR3 region is CASSYRVGPLRSGANVLTF. In DNA form, the CDR3 reads TGTGCCAGCAGTTACAGGGTAGGCCCCCTTAGGTCTGGGGCCAACGTCCTGACTTTC.